This TCR beta chain was profiled in a study of cytomegalovirus exposure and HLA in healthy donors. Points from the study as a whole: Later, TCR association rates were found to vary by HLA locus, highest for DRB1 and lowest for HLA-C. A missense DCLRE1C variant was associated with V- and J-gene trimming of TCR beta chains in a later analysis, and an independent cohort replicated the association.

Regarding this clone: No antigen is known for it.

The CDR3 loop spans 18 amino acids. The germline CDR1 and CDR2 sequences are SGDLS and YYNGEE. J gave up 4 bases and V 0 bases, and 15 bases lay outside the gene matches. The primer mix had 60 Vbeta and 13 Jbeta primers. The data were produced by immunoSEQ multiplex PCR, yet TCRdb's version contains in-frame clones alone and is incomplete. The listing records tens of thousands of clones. The chain links TRBV9 to TRBJ2-5, with 7 nucleotides matching TRBD2. The receptor was isolated from a woman in her forties or fifties in good health and CMV-seropositive. Sequencing used PBMCs. The CDR3 nucleotides read TGTGCCAGCAGCGTAGGGGTAGCGGGCCGAAGTCGGGGAGAGACCCAGTACTTC. It yields the protein CASSVGVAGRSRGETQYF.